This TCR beta chain was sequenced for a study of blood T cell repertoires in COVID-19 (TCRdb year 2020). At the level of the whole study: Samples from collaborators originated in the United States, Italy and Spain and spanned both the acute and convalescent phases of COVID-19. The prospective study material was composed of cDNA or gDNA derived from T cells, B-cell-depleted T cells, or PBMCs. The dataset comprised deeply sampled blood TCRbeta repertoires from subjects exposed to, actively infected with, or recovered from COVID-19. The repertoires were released in a freely available public database intended as a resource for research on the immune response to SARS-CoV-2. Samples were obtained from the ongoing ImmuneRACE study (first 160 participants) and from some 1,300 subjects provided by 6 global collaborators. Nearly every sample came with metadata listing a de-identified subject ID, COVID-19 status, age in years and sex. HLA class I and class II types, where available, came from metadata supplied by the sample provider rather than from assay-based typing. Results and caveats for the whole study, not just this receptor: The amount of clinical and demographic metadata varied by source and participant and was provided uncurated.

CDR1 is given as SGHRS and CDR2 as YFSETQ, both from the germline V gene. Trimmed from V: 6 bases; trimmed from J: 2 bases; junction bases lacking a gene match: 11. Its CDR3 holds 16 amino acids, cysteine through phenylalanine. Only the CDR3 part of the read is kept: 48 bases, read in frame from the first base. Collaborating institutions collected whole blood in K2EDTA tubes following their own protocols. For TCRbeta analysis, collaborator samples were shipped as frozen whole blood, as isolated PBMCs, or as DNA extracted from either sample type. The immunoSEQ Assay, a bias-controlled multiplex PCR, was used to amplify TCRbeta CDR3 regions from genomic DNA. The original pipeline was this. The number of nucleated cells in each sample was estimated by amplification of reference gene primers within the assay. To quantify the absolute abundance of each unique TCRbeta CDR3 rearrangement, sequence reads were collapsed and filtered. For each sample, productive Simpson clonality was calculated as the square root of Simpson's diversity index across productive rearrangements. TCRdb's version of the immuneACCESS table is confined to in-frame rearrangements and falls short of the full clone set. An unresolved V gene accounts for under half of the shortfall where checked; the remainder is of unknown origin. The V and J calls and the clone size are those of that table, but D and trimming were determined from the DNA. Here the sample has approximately 90,000 clones; 80% to 90% occur a single time. Around 5.3% of the sample is taken by the ten largest.

In the case of this clone: Its antigen is still unknown. Qualities for individual bases were not recorded, and no much larger clone is one base off.

The V and J genes are TRBV5-1 and TRBJ2-1; 7 central bases correspond to TRBD2. This clonotype was sampled from a woman aged 80 or over with acute or convalescent COVID-19. Sequencing was performed on peripheral blood. The DNA sequence is TGCGCCAGCACTCCCCGGGGCGGGGGTGCCTACAATGAGCAGTTCTTC. This is translated as CASTPRGGGAYNEQFF.